These 14 T cell receptor beta chains came from one sample sequenced in a study of response to subunit inactivated influenza vaccine. In TCRdb, the RT-PCR reads were re-called with MiXCR into one record per CDR3 protein. The table shows about 540,000 distinct CDR3 sequences, with under 30% occurring only once. The data also belong to a second study, concerning T cells expressing NK-cell markers. That source notes: The TCR beta cDNA came from 5'RACE template switching with UMIs.

The sample consisted of CD4+ T cells sorted from PBMCs, taken about 11 days after vaccination. Receptors were obtained from a man in his forties or fifties who received an inactivated influenza vaccine.

This chain joins TRBV18 and TRBJ2-5; D might be TRBD2 (5 bases). Germline lookup yields CDR1 KGHSH and CDR2 LQKENI. Trimming shortened V by 3 bases and J by 5 bases, and 10 bases separated the two germline ends. The CDR3 contains 13 residues. DNA of the CDR3: TGTGCCAGCTCACCGGCTCGAGGGGAGACCCAGTACTTC. This translates into CASSPARGETQYF.

This clonotype showed up just a few times. The chain joins TRBV11-2 to TRBJ1-3, with D unresolved. Germline loops: CDR1 SGHAT, CDR2 FQNNGV. This CDR3 has 15 amino acids. V shed 5 bases and J shed 7 bases, with 18 bases lying between them. DNA of the CDR3: TGTGCCAGCAGCCCAGACGGACGCGCTGAGAACACCATATATTTT. Translation: CASSPDGRAENTIYF.

A remark on this clonotype: At one of its ends the junction is not consistent with the germline gene, which may arise from a read error. The chain carries TRBV6-5 and TRBJ2-5, with D possibly matching TRBD1 (6 bases). CDR3 length equals 14 residues. Looked up from germline, CDR1 is MNHEY and CDR2 is SVGAGI. This CDR3 is CARSYSQGRETQYF. The CDR3 DNA follows: TGTGCCAGAAGTTACTCACAGGGAAGAGAGACCCAGTACTTC.

This chain joins TRBV12-3 or TRBV12-4 and TRBJ2-4; possibly TRBD2 for D (6 bases). The V gene lost 6 bases and the J gene lost 15 bases, with 18 bases spanning the gap. This CDR3 is built from 12 residues. The CDR3 DNA sequence: TGTGCCAGCAGATCGGACGGGGGAGTTCTGTACTTC. Amino acids: CASRSDGGVLYF.

CDR3 protein: CASSTRWQSYEQYF. CDR3 in DNA: TGTGCCAGCAGCACCCGGTGGCAGTCCTACGAGCAGTACTTC. V gene TRBV9 combines with J gene TRBJ2-7; the D is unclear. V was trimmed by 4 bases and J by 1 base, leaving 12 bases between them. The CDR3 is 14 amino acids. Germline lookup yields CDR1 SGDLS and CDR2 YYNGEE. Supplemented by reference TRBV9 and TRBJ2-7, the full variable domain reads DSGVTQTPKHLITATGQRVTLRCSPRSGDLSVYWYQQSLDQGLQFLIQYYNGEERAKGNILERFSAQQFPDLHSELNLSSLELGDSALYFCASSTRWQSYEQYFGPGTRLTVT.

This chain uses TRBV5-1 with TRBJ2-5; tentatively, D is TRBD1 or TRBD2 (5 bases each). Between the trimmed V and J ends, which lost 1 base and 0 bases, there was a span of 22 bases. CDR1 and CDR2 (germline): SGHRS, YFSETQ. The CDR3 consists of 19 residues. CDR3 sequence: CASSLTTGAGSGYQETQYF. In DNA, the CDR3 is TGCGCCAGCAGCTTGACCACCGGGGCCGGTTCTGGGTACCAAGAGACCCAGTACTTC.

The CDR3 sequence is CSARPTGTDTQYF. CDR3 nucleotides: TGCAGTGCTAGACCGACAGGCACAGATACGCAGTATTTT. The rearrangement uses TRBV20-1 and TRBJ2-3; D perhaps matches TRBD1 (5 bases). The CDR3 has 13 amino acids. Looked up from germline, CDR1 is DFQATT and CDR2 is SNEGSKA (reference sequence). Trimming took 2 bases from V and 1 from J, leaving 7 bases between them.

This clonotype was seen more than once but under ten times. CDR3 coding DNA: TGTGCCAGCAGCCCGCGACAGGGGAGCGAGCAGTACTTC. Its protein is CASSPRQGSEQYF. The genes are TRBV12-3 or TRBV12-4 and TRBJ2-7, with 8 bases lining up with TRBD1. The V and J ends lost 6 bases and 6 bases, in that order; junction bases with no gene match: 7. CDR3 length: 13 amino acids.

This clonotype showed up just a few times. V gene TRBV5-1 combines with J gene TRBJ2-2, with 8 bases lining up with TRBD1. The CDR3 contains 17 residues. J lost 2 bases, V lost 0 bases, and 6 bases had no gene match. CDR1 SGHRS and CDR2 YFSETQ come from the germline V gene. The CDR3 coding sequence is TGCGCCAGCAGCTTGGCCACCGGGACAGGAAACACCGGGGAGCTGTTTTTT. It translates to CASSLATGTGNTGELFF.

The V and J genes are TRBV5-1 and TRBJ2-3; D is perhaps TRBD2 (5 bases). This CDR3 is 15 amino acids long. Per the germline V gene, CDR1 is SGHRS and CDR2 is YFSETQ. The ends were cut back, 3 bases at V and 3 bases at J, with 14 bases in the middle. The CDR3 sequence: CASSSNGPGTDTQYF. The CDR3 coding sequence is TGCGCCAGCAGCTCAAATGGACCGGGGACAGATACGCAGTATTTT.

This clonotype came up a few times. The gene calls are TRBV5-1 and TRBJ2-7; 7 bases fit TRBD2. The trim removed 0 bases at V and 2 bases at J, leaving 5 bases unmatched. Germline values: CDR1 SGHRS, CDR2 YFSETQ. This CDR3 has 15 amino acids. The CDR3 protein is CASSLAGGRAYEQYF. In nucleotides, the CDR3 is TGCGCCAGCAGCTTGGCCGGGGGGAGAGCCTACGAGCAGTACTTC.

The chain couples TRBV5-1 to TRBJ2-3; D not resolved. With 0 bases removed from V and 0 bases from J, the gap between germline ends came to 11 bases. Germline CDR1 SGHRS, CDR2 YFSETQ. The CDR3 sequence is 16 residues long. The CDR3 here is CASSLGPSASTDTQYF. The CDR3 DNA follows: TGCGCCAGCAGCTTGGGGCCTAGTGCTAGCACAGATACGCAGTATTTT.

V and J are TRBV11-2 and TRBJ1-1, with D possibly TRBD1 on 5 matching bases. From germline, CDR1 is SGHAT and CDR2 FQNNGV. The CDR3 has 14 residues. Trimming removed 0 bases from V and 4 bases from J, with 9 bases in between. DNA of the CDR3: TGTGCCAGCAGCTTAGAATTGGGGGTCACTGAAGCTTTCTTT. Translated: CASSLELGVTEAFF.

This clonotype has more than one count but fewer than ten. V is TRBV9 and J is TRBJ2-2; 9 positions agree with TRBD2. The CDR3 length is 16 residues. The V gene end was trimmed by 4 bases and the J gene end by 2 bases; junction bases not matched to a gene: 6. Germline V gene lookup returns CDR1 SGDLS and CDR2 YYNGEE. The chain's CDR3 is CASSKLAGTNTGELFF. Here the CDR3 DNA reads TGTGCCAGCAGCAAGCTAGCGGGAACTAACACCGGGGAGCTGTTTTTT.